Following are 25 T cell receptor beta chains from one sample sequenced in a study of CD8 T cells in ankylosing spondylitis. Via MiXCR, TCRdb re-called the 5' RACE reads, giving one row per CDR3 protein. The repertoire holds about 24,000 distinct CDR3 sequences, with about a sixth as singletons. The sequenced sample was blood. The receptors derive from a male donor with ankylosing spondylitis or in good health (not recorded which).

The table lists this clonotype with many counts. The V call is TRBV24-1, the J call TRBJ2-3; 14 nucleotides line up with TRBD2. From germline, CDR1 is KGHDR and CDR2 SFDVKD. V trimming: 5 bases; J trimming: 4 bases; junction bases outside the gene matches: 4. The CDR3 runs to 16 residues. Here the CDR3 DNA reads TGTGCCACCAGTGCCGGGACTAGCGGGGGCCCAGATACGCAGTATTTT. It yields the protein CATSAGTSGGPDTQYF.

The gene calls are TRBV15 and TRBJ2-5; 11 bases fit TRBD2. Germline CDR1 and CDR2: LNHNV and YYDKDF (reference sequence). This CDR3 has 14 residues. After removal of 4 bases from V and 4 bases from J, the junction contained 2 bases not matched to a gene. The CDR3 bases are TGTGCCACCAGCATGGGACTAGCGGTAGAGACCCAGTACTTC. This gives the protein CATSMGLAVETQYF.

The V gene is TRBV19, the J gene TRBJ2-1, with 10 bases aligning to TRBD1. V was clipped by 3 bases and J by 8 bases; unmatched bases: 7. Germline V lookup: CDR1 LNHDA, CDR2 SQIVND (reference sequence). CDR3 length: 15 residues. CDR3 sequence reads: CASSMGTGAGDEQFF. The CDR3 DNA follows: TGTGCCAGTAGTATGGGGACAGGGGCCGGCGATGAGCAGTTCTTC.

This clonotype has more than one count but fewer than ten. The chain uses TRBV20-1 and TRBJ2-2; TRBD2 matches 9 bases. This CDR3 region has 16 residues. The V gene's germline CDR1 is DFQATT and CDR2 SNEGSKA (reference sequence). With V trimmed by 0 bases and J by 3 bases, 5 bases remained unmatched. CDR3 nucleotides: TGCAGTGCTAGAGATCCCCTAGCGGGGCACACCGGGGAGCTGTTTTTT. Protein sequence: CSARDPLAGHTGELFF.

This chain uses TRBV28 with TRBJ2-1; D is undetermined. The CDR3 totals 15 residues. Between the trimmed V and J ends, which lost 3 bases and 0 bases, there was a span of 9 bases. Germline V gene lookup returns CDR1 MDHEN and CDR2 SYDVKM. The CDR3 coding sequence is TGTGCCAGCAGTTTCCCCCCGAGCTCCTACAATGAGCAGTTCTTC. This sequence encodes CASSFPPSSYNEQFF.

In its sample, this clonotype was seen many times. The gene calls are TRBV29-1 and TRBJ1-3; the D is unclear. The length of the CDR3 is 13 residues. The V gene's germline CDR1 is SQVTM and CDR2 ANQGSEA. Trimming removed 3 bases from V and 4 bases from J, with 10 bases in between. The CDR3 DNA is TGCAGCGTTGATCAGGATTTGGGAAACACCATATATTTT. Amino acids: CSVDQDLGNTIYF.

This clonotype has at least ten counts. The genes are TRBV9 and TRBJ2-1; D not certain. CDR3 size: 14 residues. The germline CDR1 and CDR2 sequences are SGDLS and YYNGEE. Deletions cut 4 bases from V and 0 bases from J, with 8 bases between. The CDR3 DNA reads as TGTGCCAGCAGCCCCATTAGCTCCTACAATGAGCAGTTCTTC. It is translated as CASSPISSYNEQFF.

The chain employs TRBV28 and TRBJ1-4, with a possible D match to TRBD1 (5 bases). The V gene lost 3 bases and the J gene lost 3 bases, with 14 bases spanning the gap. CDR1 is MDHEN, CDR2 SYDVKM, per germline. The CDR3 consists of 16 residues. The CDR3 DNA reads as TGTGCCAGCAGTTTTGGTCCGGGACGGCCTAATGAAAAACTGTTTTTT. Its protein is CASSFGPGRPNEKLFF. The full variable domain, in which reference TRBV28 and TRBJ1-4 provide the parts outside the CDR3, is DVKVTQSSRYLVKRTGEKVFLECVQDMDHENMFWYRQDPGLGLRLIYFSYDVKMKEKGDIPEGYSVSREKKERFSLILESASTNQTSMYLCASSFGPGRPNEKLFFGSGTQLSVL.

There are a few counts of this clonotype. J is TRBJ2-1 and V is TRBV7-6; 7 bases align to TRBD2. This CDR3 is 12 amino acids long. Germline V lookup: CDR1 SGHVS, CDR2 FNYEAQ. V shed 5 bases and J 7 bases; nucleotides not matched to a gene: 2. CDR3 nucleotide sequence: TGTGCCAGCAGCCAGCGGGATAATGAGCAGTTCTTC. It specifies CASSQRDNEQFF. The full variable domain, with the rest looked up from reference TRBV7-6 and TRBJ2-1, is GAGVSQSPRYKVTKRGQDVALRCDPISGHVSLYWYRQALGQGPEFLTYFNYEAQQDKSGLPNDRFSAERPEGSISTLTIQRTEQRDSAMYRCASSQRDNEQFFGPGTRLTVL.

This clonotype was seen repeatedly, ten times or more. In DNA, the CDR3 is TGTGCCAGCAGCCGGACTAGAGGCACAGATACGCAGTATTTT. Its translation is CASSRTRGTDTQYF. The chain joins TRBV12-3 or TRBV12-4 to TRBJ2-3; 7 bases align to TRBD2. CDR3 length equals 14 residues. After removal of 6 bases from V and 1 base from J, the junction contained 4 bases not matched to a gene.

The chain combines TRBV4-3 with TRBJ2-4, with D perhaps TRBD1 (5 bases). Trimming shortened V by 1 base and J by 7 bases, and 14 bases separated the two germline ends. Germline V gene sequence: CDR1 LGHNA, CDR2 YSLEER. This CDR3 has 15 amino acids. The CDR3 reads CASSQVFKGKNIQYF. The DNA for the CDR3 is TGCGCCAGCAGCCAAGTATTCAAGGGGAAGAACATTCAGTACTTC.

This clonotype was picked up a small number of times. The CDR3 DNA sequence: TGCAGCGTTGAAGGGCAGTCAACATACAATGAGCAGTTCTTC. Its protein product is CSVEGQSTYNEQFF. This rearrangement joins TRBV29-1 to TRBJ2-1; D ambiguous. V was pared by 1 base and J by 4 bases, with 11 bases between. From germline, CDR1 is SQVTM and CDR2 ANQGSEA. CDR3 length equals 14 residues.

This clonotype was picked up a small number of times. The chain carries TRBV23-1 and TRBJ2-2; possibly TRBD2 for D (6 bases). TRBV23-1 is annotated as an ORF whose role is uncertain. The CDR3 contains 15 residues. With 8 bases removed from V and 4 bases from J, the gap between germline ends came to 17 bases. The CDR3 protein is CASPYGQGGTGELFF. The DNA of the CDR3 is TGCGCCAGCCCCTATGGGCAGGGAGGCACCGGGGAGCTGTTTTTT.

This clonotype was seen more than once but under ten times. The chain uses TRBV29-1 and TRBJ2-5; D is possibly TRBD1 or TRBD2 (6 bases each). From germline, CDR1 is SQVTM and CDR2 ANQGSEA. Trimming cost V 3 bases and J 4 bases, with 15 bases left between them. The CDR3 is 14 amino acids. The CDR3 sequence: CSVERIGGSETQYF. CDR3 coding DNA: TGCAGCGTTGAGAGGATAGGGGGGTCAGAGACCCAGTACTTC. The full variable domain, completed using reference TRBV29-1 and TRBJ2-5, is SAVISQKPSRDICQRGTSLTIQCQVDSQVTMMFWYRQQPGQSLTLIATANQGSEATYESGFVIDKFPISRPNLTFSTLTVSNMSPEDSSIYLCSVERIGGSETQYFGPGTRLLVL.

This clonotype was counted ten times or more. The chain employs TRBV7-3 and TRBJ2-2; 9 bases map to TRBD2. The CDR3 covers 15 residues. V shed 0 bases, J shed 4 bases, and the junction held 0 bases outside the gene matches. Germline values: CDR1 SGHTA, CDR2 FQGTGA. The CDR3 sequence: CASSLTSGSTGELFF. DNA for the CDR3: TGTGCCAGCAGCTTAACTAGCGGGAGCACCGGGGAGCTGTTTTTT.

This clonotype was detected many times. This chain uses TRBV28 with TRBJ1-5; possible D gene TRBD1, 5 bases. There are 13 residues in the CDR3. CDR1 is MDHEN and CDR2 is SYDVKM in the germline V gene. Trimming took 7 bases from V and 10 from J, leaving 17 bases between them. The CDR3 here is CASKRAGQVPQHF. CDR3 nucleotides: TGTGCCAGCAAAAGGGCAGGGCAAGTTCCCCAGCATTTT.

This clonotype was detected many times. The rearrangement joins TRBV12-3 or TRBV12-4 to TRBJ1-5, with D maybe TRBD1 (6 bases). The germline V and J ends were trimmed by 0 bases and 13 bases, with 22 bases remaining between them. This CDR3 spans 16 amino acids. Here the CDR3 reads CASSLASGGGVGSQHF. The CDR3 DNA is TGTGCCAGCAGTTTAGCGTCGGGAGGGGGAGTGGGATCACAGCATTTT.

This clonotype has ten or more counts. The V and J genes are TRBV6-2 or TRBV6-3 and TRBJ1-1; D call uncertain. The germline V and J ends were trimmed by 5 bases and 6 bases, with 13 bases remaining between them. Germline loops: CDR1 MNHEY, CDR2 SVGEGT. CDR3 size: 13 residues. This CDR3 reads CASSDPGRPEAFF. Written as DNA, the CDR3 is TGTGCCAGCAGTGACCCCGGAAGGCCTGAAGCTTTCTTT.

V and J are TRBV6-2 or TRBV6-3 and TRBJ2-4; no clear D gene. The V and J ends lost 2 bases and 0 bases respectively, with 5 bases between them. The CDR3 contains 14 residues. Germline V gene sequence: CDR1 MNHEY, CDR2 SVGEGT. The chain's CDR3 is CASSYGGAKNIQYF. The CDR3 nucleotides read TGTGCCAGCAGTTACGGCGGAGCCAAAAACATTCAGTACTTC.

This clonotype was seen many times. The chain carries TRBV7-9 and TRBJ1-6; possibly TRBD1 for D (6 bases). The germline V gene has CDR1 SEHNR and CDR2 FQNEAQ (reference sequence). Trimming took 5 bases from V and 9 from J, leaving 17 bases between them. CDR3 length: 15 amino acids. CDR3 amino acids: CASSRTELRSSPLHF. The CDR3 DNA sequence: TGTGCCAGCAGCCGGACAGAGTTGAGAAGTTCACCCCTCCACTTT.

Concerning this clonotype itself: This sequence may be a read error, since a much larger clone differs from it by one base. The rearrangement links TRBV5-1 to TRBJ2-2, with a weak D call TRBD1 (5 bases). The CDR3 totals 15 residues. V lost 4 bases and J lost 0, with 10 bases in between. CDR1 and CDR2 from the germline V gene are SGHRS and YFSETQ. The CDR3 DNA sequence: TGCGCCAGCAGCATCGACAGTTCGAACACCGGGGAGCTGTTTTTT. Its translation: CASSIDSSNTGELFF.

There are a few counts of this clonotype. This chain connects TRBV19 to TRBJ2-2, with D possibly being TRBD2 (7 bases). This CDR3 region has 15 residues. Deletions cut 7 bases from V and 4 bases from J, with 16 bases between. CDR1 is LNHDA, CDR2 SQIVND, per germline (reference sequence). CDR3 region: CASIIGGGGTGELFF. CDR3 in DNA: TGTGCCAGTATCATTGGCGGGGGCGGCACCGGGGAGCTGTTTTTT.

The sample holds many counts of this clonotype. The gene calls are TRBV28 and TRBJ2-5, with TRBD1 matching over 7 bases. CDR3 length: 13 residues. V lost 8 bases and J lost 2; bases outside the gene matches: 5. CDR1 and CDR2 from the germline V gene are MDHEN and SYDVKM. CDR3 in amino acids: CASRTGGQETQYF. Here the CDR3 DNA reads TGTGCCAGCCGGACAGGAGGACAAGAGACCCAGTACTTC.

This clonotype turned up a few times. This chain joins TRBV28 and TRBJ2-3; D might be TRBD1 or TRBD2, each matching 5 bases. The germline V and J ends were trimmed by 3 bases and 3 bases, with 16 bases remaining between them. CDR3 size: 16 residues. Germline values: CDR1 MDHEN, CDR2 SYDVKM. The CDR3 nucleotides read TGTGCCAGCAGTTTGGGTGGGGGAGTAGTAACAGATACGCAGTATTTT. Protein: CASSLGGGVVTDTQYF.

This clonotype appeared a few times. The V call is TRBV7-8, the J call TRBJ1-1; D gene uncertain. CDR1 and CDR2 from the germline V gene are SGHVS and FQNEAQ. The CDR3 extends over 16 amino acids. V was trimmed by 5 bases and J by 0 bases, leaving 16 bases between them. The CDR3 coding sequence is TGTGCCAGCAGCCCCCGAGGGCGGCAGATGAACACTGAAGCTTTCTTT. Translated, it gives CASSPRGRQMNTEAFF. Using reference TRBV7-8 and TRBJ1-1 for the parts outside the CDR3, the full variable domain is GAGVSQSPRYKVAKRGQDVALRCDPISGHVSLFWYQQALGQGPEFLTYFQNEAQLDKSGLPSDRFFAERPEGSVSTLKIQRTQQEDSAVYLCASSPRGRQMNTEAFFGQGTRLTVV.